The 14 T cell receptor beta chains presented below share a single source sample, sequenced in a study of regulatory T cells in long-lasting Graves disease. With iRepertoire HTBI primers and Arm-PCR of CDR3 regions, TCR beta libraries were built. TCRdb re-analysed the multiplex PCR reads in MiXCR, keeping a single row per CDR3 protein. Seen here are almost 450,000 distinct CDR3 sequences, about a sixth observed once, and the top ten hold about 10%. Documented time point: newly diagnosed GD, antithyroid drugs for less than 3 months. The TCR library was made from RNA that had been extracted from PBMCs in TRIzol. In addition, the sample was reused for a study of T cells in Graves' hyperthyroidism and ophthalmopathy.

Sequenced here: peripheral blood mononuclear cells (PBMCs), sampled at new diagnosis, from a patient treated with antithyroid drugs. All receptors derive from a woman aged 25 to 39 with Graves disease.

Many counts were recorded for this clonotype. In nucleotides, the CDR3 is TGTGCCAGCAGCCGTCTGACCCTAGGCAACCAAGAGACCCAGTACTTC. Translated, it gives CASSRLTLGNQETQYF. The chain uses TRBV7-2 and TRBJ2-5; D remains ambiguous. CDR1 is SGHTA and CDR2 is FQGNSA in the germline V gene. The V gene lost 5 bases and the J gene lost 0 bases, with 16 bases spanning the gap. CDR3 length: 16 residues.

This clonotype was counted at least ten times. The gene calls are TRBV20-1 and TRBJ2-1; D perhaps matches TRBD2 (6 bases). Germline V gene data show CDR1 as DFQATT and CDR2 as SNEGSKA (reference sequence). The CDR3 is 13 residues long. Between the trimmed V and J ends, which lost 3 bases and 7 bases, there was a span of 13 bases. The CDR3 sequence: CSARGSGLNEQFF. In nucleotides, the CDR3 is TGCAGTGCTAGGGGTAGCGGACTTAATGAGCAGTTCTTC.

This clonotype showed up many times. The chain combines TRBV11-2 with TRBJ2-4; perhaps TRBD2 as D (6 bases). The germline gives CDR1 SGHAT, CDR2 FQNNGV. The CDR3 runs 17 residues. The germline V and J ends were trimmed by 5 bases and 9 bases, with 26 bases remaining between them. The CDR3 DNA follows: TGTGCCAGCAGCACGACTAGAAGCATCTCCGGGAAGGGCATTCAGTACTTC. The encoded protein is CASSTTRSISGKGIQYF. Based on the CDR3 plus reference TRBV11-2 and TRBJ2-4, the full variable domain is EAGVAQSPRYKIIEKRQSVAFWCNPISGHATLYWYQQILGQGPKLLIQFQNNGVVDDSQLPKDRFSAERLKGVDSTLKIQPAKLEDSAVYLCASSTTRSISGKGIQYFGAGTRLSVL.

Details on this clonotype: This likely stems from a read error, as it lies one base from a far larger clone. The V gene is TRBV27, the J gene TRBJ2-4, with 7 bases fitting TRBD1. Looked up from germline, CDR1 is MNHEY and CDR2 is SMNVEV (reference sequence). There are 16 residues in the CDR3. CDR3 protein: CASSLFSPGGYNERFF. CDR3 nucleotide sequence: TGTGCCAGCAGTTTATTTTCGCCAGGGGGTTACAATGAGCGGTTCTTC.

The count of this clonotype is one. The chain joins TRBV25-1 to TRBJ2-7; D gene unclear. V lost 0 bases and J 6 bases, leaving 27 bases between the germline ends. Per germline, CDR1 MGHDK and CDR2 SYGVNS. This CDR3 has 19 residues. CDR3 protein: CASSEYKVVGTQGPLEQYF. The CDR3 DNA reads as TGTGCCAGCAGTGAATATAAGGTTGTGGGCACCCAAGGACCGCTCGAGCAGTACTTC.

The table lists this clonotype with many counts. The V and J genes are TRBV28 and TRBJ2-7; TRBD2 agrees at 9 bases. The germline CDR1 and CDR2 sequences are MDHEN and SYDVKM. Trimming took 3 bases from V and 5 from J; bases not matched to a gene: 8. The CDR3 contains 15 residues. This CDR3 reads CASSFEGLAADEQYF. The DNA for the CDR3 is TGTGCCAGCAGTTTCGAGGGACTAGCAGCAGACGAGCAGTACTTC.

This chain links TRBV7-2 with TRBJ1-2, with D tentatively TRBD1 (6 bases). Trimming pared 5 bases from V and 5 bases from J, leaving 15 bases between. Germline CDR1 is SGHTA and CDR2 is FQGNSA. The CDR3 contains 14 residues. CDR3: CASSPDQGSYGYTF. CDR3 in DNA: TGTGCCAGCAGCCCGGACCAGGGGTCTTATGGCTACACCTTC.

Here the CDR3 reads CASSEWYNEQFF. The CDR3 coding sequence is TGTGCCAGCAGCGAATGGTACAATGAGCAGTTCTTC. J is TRBJ2-1 and V is TRBV14, with D uncertain. The CDR3 is 12 residues long. Trimming stripped 5 bases from V and 4 bases from J, with 6 bases between. Germline lookup yields CDR1 SGHDN and CDR2 FVKESK.

This chain connects TRBV6-1 to TRBJ1-2, with TRBD1 identical over 10 bases. The CDR3 is 19 residues long. The germline V gene has CDR1 MNHNS and CDR2 SASEGT. Trimming at V came to 5 bases and at J to 5 bases, leaving 20 bases not matched to a gene. The CDR3 DNA is TGTGCCAGCAGTCCCCTCGCGACAGGGGGCGCCGATAGAAGATATGGCTACACCTTC. It specifies CASSPLATGGADRRYGYTF.

This clonotype came up many times. This rearrangement joins TRBV28 to TRBJ2-5; D gene ambiguous. CDR1 is MDHEN, CDR2 SYDVKM, per germline. V lost 7 bases, J lost 6 bases, and 18 bases lay in between. CDR3 length: 14 residues. CDR3 protein: CASTPSPLVQTQYF. DNA for the CDR3: TGTGCCAGCACCCCCTCTCCCCTAGTCCAGACCCAGTACTTC.

This clonotype has more than one count but fewer than ten. The V and J genes are TRBV27 and TRBJ1-2, with 8 bases fitting TRBD1. The CDR3 spans 12 residues. V was pared by 7 bases and J by 8 bases, with 6 bases of the junction left unmatched. Germline-derived CDR1 and CDR2 are MNHEY and SMNVEV (reference sequence). CDR3 DNA: TGTGCCAGCACCGCCCCAGGGGGCGGCTACACCTTC. Translation gives CASTAPGGGYTF.

There are a few counts of this clonotype. This chain joins TRBV20-1 and TRBJ2-7; the match to TRBD1 covers 7 bases. The germline V gene encodes CDR1 DFQATT and CDR2 SNEGSKA (reference sequence). The CDR3 totals 13 residues. The trim removed 3 bases at V and 3 bases at J, leaving 5 bases unmatched. This CDR3 reads CSASPGQHYEQYF. The DNA of the CDR3 is TGCAGTGCTAGCCCGGGACAGCACTACGAGCAGTACTTC.

CDR3 amino acids: CASSSDRGHATNEKLFF. CDR3 DNA: TGTGCCAGCAGTTCCGACAGGGGCCACGCAACTAATGAAAAACTGTTTTTT. The chain couples TRBV27 to TRBJ1-4; 8 bases align to TRBD1. This CDR3 is 17 amino acids long. V shed 4 bases and J 0 bases; nucleotides not matched to a gene: 7. Germline V lookup: CDR1 MNHEY, CDR2 SMNVEV (reference sequence).

The chain joins TRBV4-1 to TRBJ1-6, with D unresolved. The V gene lost 2 bases and the J gene lost 9 bases, with 11 bases spanning the gap. Germline assignment: CDR1 MGHRA and CDR2 YSYEKL. This CDR3 has 14 amino acids. The CDR3 region is CASSQRAGISPLHF. CDR3 in DNA: TGCGCCAGCAGCCAAAGGGCGGGAATTTCACCCCTCCACTTT.